These T cell receptor beta chains were read from a single sample in a study of cytomegalovirus exposure and HLA in healthy donors. TCRdb's copy holds only in-frame clones and misses some; the assay was immunoSEQ multiplex PCR. The sample gives 85,000 to 100,000 clones, about 75% of which show up once; about 5% is in the top ten. The source material was PBMCs. These TCRs come from a middle-aged woman in good health and CMV-seronegative. CDR3s include the opening cysteine and the closing phenylalanine or tryptophan. A D gene is named only where the DNA matches it firmly. Some rows have no size entry. The others give once, few or many, or a class for an expanded clone.

cdr3_aa: CATSGQGSYEKLFF; cdr3_nt: TGTGCCACCAGCGGTCAGGGTTCATATGAAAAACTGTTTTTT; d_call: -; j_call: TRBJ1-4; v_call: TRBV15; clone_size: -
cdr3_aa: CASSILREGKNIQYF; cdr3_nt: TGTGCCAGTAGTATTCTGCGGGAAGGCAAAAACATTCAGTACTTC; d_call: -; j_call: TRBJ2-4; v_call: TRBV19; clone_size: -
cdr3_aa: CASSQRWTSGDYEQYF; cdr3_nt: TGTGCCAGCAGTCAGAGGTGGACTAGCGGGGACTACGAGCAGTACTTC; d_call: TRBD2; j_call: TRBJ2-7; v_call: TRBV5-6; clone_size: -
cdr3_aa: CASSYRAPEGDYSPLHF; cdr3_nt: TGTGCCAGCAGCTATCGGGCCCCAGAGGGGGATTATTCACCCCTCCACTTT; d_call: -; j_call: TRBJ1-6; v_call: TRBV5-4; clone_size: -
cdr3_aa: CPGSARPEGYTF; cdr3_nt: TGTCCTGGGAGCGCACGTCCGGAGGGCTACACCTTC; d_call: -; j_call: TRBJ1-2; v_call: TRBV22-1; clone_size: -
cdr3_aa: CASSFRQGSEAFF; cdr3_nt: TGTGCCAGCAGCTTTCGGCAGGGCTCTGAAGCTTTCTTT; d_call: -; j_call: TRBJ1-1; v_call: TRBV5-5; clone_size: -
cdr3_aa: CASSLAQWRAETEAFF; cdr3_nt: TGTGCCAGCAGCTTGGCTCAATGGCGGGCGGAGACTGAAGCTTTCTTT; d_call: -; j_call: TRBJ1-1; v_call: TRBV5-6; clone_size: -
cdr3_aa: CASGRLRTSGGAGDTQYF; cdr3_nt: TGTGCCAGCGGGCGCCTAAGGACTAGCGGGGGGGCGGGAGATACGCAGTATTTT; d_call: TRBD2; j_call: TRBJ2-3; v_call: TRBV2; clone_size: -
cdr3_aa: CASSSMAGTGTSEQYF; cdr3_nt: TGTGCCAGCAGTTCGATGGCCGGGACAGGGACAAGCGAGCAGTACTTC; d_call: TRBD1; j_call: TRBJ2-7; v_call: TRBV27; clone_size: once
cdr3_aa: CASSRDISNYGYTF; cdr3_nt: TGTGCCAGCAGTCGGGACATTTCGAACTATGGCTACACCTTC; d_call: -; j_call: TRBJ1-2; v_call: TRBV6-5; clone_size: -
cdr3_aa: CASSSDRANYGYTF; cdr3_nt: TGTGCCAGCAGTTCCGACAGGGCCAACTATGGCTACACCTTC; d_call: TRBD1; j_call: TRBJ1-2; v_call: TRBV5-5; clone_size: -
cdr3_aa: CASSRKSAESVEKLFF; cdr3_nt: TGTGCCAGCAGCCGAAAATCCGCTGAGTCGGTAGAAAAACTGTTTTTT; d_call: -; j_call: TRBJ1-4; v_call: TRBV13; clone_size: few
cdr3_aa: CASRDTRTYEQYF; cdr3_nt: TGTGCCAGCAGGGACACTCGAACCTACGAGCAGTACTTC; d_call: -; j_call: TRBJ2-7; v_call: TRBV7-8; clone_size: -
cdr3_aa: CASGRGFASDTQYF; cdr3_nt: TGCGCCAGCGGCAGGGGTTTTGCCTCAGATACGCAGTATTTT; d_call: -; j_call: TRBJ2-3; v_call: TRBV5-1; clone_size: -
cdr3_aa: CASRLAGAYEQYF; cdr3_nt: TGTGCCAGCAGACTAGCGGGGGCCTACGAGCAGTACTTC; d_call: TRBD2; j_call: TRBJ2-7; v_call: TRBV25-1; clone_size: -
cdr3_aa: CASTTASSNQPQHF; cdr3_nt: TGTGCCAGCACCACTGCGTCTAGCAATCAGCCCCAGCATTTT; d_call: -; j_call: TRBJ1-5; v_call: TRBV6-1; clone_size: -
cdr3_aa: CASSLWLLNTEAFF; cdr3_nt: TGTGCCAGCAGCTTATGGCTTCTGAACACTGAAGCTTTCTTT; d_call: -; j_call: TRBJ1-1; v_call: TRBV5-6; clone_size: few
cdr3_aa: CASSQAQGSTGELFF; cdr3_nt: TGTGCCAGCAGCCAGGCCCAGGGTTCCACCGGGGAGCTGTTTTTT; d_call: -; j_call: TRBJ2-2; v_call: TRBV14; clone_size: -
cdr3_aa: CAWSHGTATNEKLFF; cdr3_nt: TGTGCCTGGAGCCACGGGACAGCAACTAATGAAAAACTGTTTTTT; d_call: TRBD1; j_call: TRBJ1-4; v_call: TRBV30; clone_size: few
cdr3_aa: CASSMLQAGANVLTF; cdr3_nt: TGTGCCAGTAGTATGTTACAGGCTGGGGCCAACGTCCTGACTTTC; d_call: -; j_call: TRBJ2-6; v_call: TRBV19; clone_size: -
cdr3_aa: CASRGGLGPLHF; cdr3_nt: TGTGCCAGCAGGGGCGGGTTGGGGCCCCTCCACTTT; d_call: -; j_call: TRBJ1-6; v_call: TRBV6-5; clone_size: -
cdr3_aa: CASRPKRGQTFYEQYF; cdr3_nt: TGTGCCAGCAGGCCGAAGAGGGGACAAACGTTCTACGAGCAGTACTTC; d_call: -; j_call: TRBJ2-7; v_call: TRBV21-1; clone_size: -
cdr3_aa: CASSKQAGLDLNIQYF; cdr3_nt: TGTGCCAGCAGCAAACAAGCGGGGCTCGATTTAAACATTCAGTACTTC; d_call: TRBD2; j_call: TRBJ2-4; v_call: TRBV5-5; clone_size: few
cdr3_aa: CASSLNPPNEKLFF; cdr3_nt: TGTGCCAGCAGTTTAAATCCCCCAAATGAAAAACTGTTTTTT; d_call: -; j_call: TRBJ1-4; v_call: TRBV28; clone_size: -
cdr3_aa: CASSPQGTGDEKLFF; cdr3_nt: TGTGCCAGCAGTCCCCAGGGGACAGGGGATGAAAAACTGTTTTTT; d_call: TRBD1; j_call: TRBJ1-4; v_call: TRBV6-5; clone_size: -
cdr3_aa: CASSPARGNTEAFF; cdr3_nt: TGTGCCAGCTCACCAGCCCGAGGGAACACTGAAGCTTTCTTT; d_call: -; j_call: TRBJ1-1; v_call: TRBV18; clone_size: few
cdr3_aa: CASSWPAEGFRDTEAFF; cdr3_nt: TGTGCCAGCAGCTGGCCAGCGGAGGGCTTTAGGGACACTGAAGCTTTCTTT; d_call: -; j_call: TRBJ1-1; v_call: TRBV11-2; clone_size: -
cdr3_aa: CASSGTGGIVQFF; cdr3_nt: TGTGCCAGCAGCGGGACAGGGGGAATCGTGCAGTTCTTC; d_call: TRBD1; j_call: TRBJ2-1; v_call: TRBV6-1; clone_size: -
cdr3_aa: CASSLGQGAFNEQFF; cdr3_nt: TGCGCCAGCAGCTTGGGGCAGGGGGCCTTCAATGAGCAGTTCTTC; d_call: TRBD1; j_call: TRBJ2-1; v_call: TRBV5-1; clone_size: few
cdr3_aa: CSVIQEINNEQFF; cdr3_nt: TGCAGCGTGATCCAAGAGATCAACAATGAGCAGTTCTTC; d_call: -; j_call: TRBJ2-1; v_call: TRBV29-1; clone_size: few
cdr3_aa: CASVYYEQYF; cdr3_nt: TGTGCCAGCGTCTACTACGAGCAGTACTTC; d_call: -; j_call: TRBJ2-7; v_call: TRBV6-1; clone_size: -
cdr3_aa: CAWSLQGVVKNIQYF; cdr3_nt: TGTGCCTGGAGTTTGCAGGGGGTTGTCAAAAACATTCAGTACTTC; d_call: TRBD1; j_call: TRBJ2-4; v_call: TRBV30; clone_size: -
cdr3_aa: CASSLSGQGSYGYTF; cdr3_nt: TGTGCCAGCAGCTTATCAGGGCAGGGTAGCTATGGCTACACCTTC; d_call: -; j_call: TRBJ1-2; v_call: TRBV7-3; clone_size: few
cdr3_aa: CASSSLGQTSYEQYF; cdr3_nt: TGTGCCAGCAGCAGCCTGGGACAGACCTCCTACGAGCAGTACTTC; d_call: TRBD1; j_call: TRBJ2-7; v_call: TRBV13; clone_size: -
cdr3_aa: CASRILGYNEQFF; cdr3_nt: TGTGCCAGCAGAATTCTAGGCTACAATGAGCAGTTCTTC; d_call: -; j_call: TRBJ2-1; v_call: TRBV2; clone_size: once
cdr3_aa: CASSLSPIAANVGTQYF; cdr3_nt: TGCGCCAGCAGCTTGTCCCCCATAGCGGCCAATGTCGGTACGCAGTATTTT; d_call: -; j_call: TRBJ2-3; v_call: TRBV5-1; clone_size: -
cdr3_aa: CAWSSGGNQPQHF; cdr3_nt: TGTGCCTGGAGTTCGGGGGGCAATCAGCCCCAGCATTTT; d_call: -; j_call: TRBJ1-5; v_call: TRBV30; clone_size: -
cdr3_aa: CASSEGIAGAANTGELFF; cdr3_nt: TGTGCCAGCAGTGAAGGGATAGCGGGGGCCGCGAACACCGGGGAGCTGTTTTTT; d_call: TRBD2; j_call: TRBJ2-2; v_call: TRBV6-1; clone_size: -
cdr3_aa: CASSLRGRLTNEAFF; cdr3_nt: TGTGCCAGCAGCCTACGGGGGAGGTTAACCAATGAAGCTTTCTTT; d_call: -; j_call: TRBJ1-1; v_call: TRBV5-6; clone_size: -
cdr3_aa: CATQDRDYGYTF; cdr3_nt: TGTGCCACCCAGGACAGAGACTATGGCTACACCTTC; d_call: -; j_call: TRBJ1-2; v_call: TRBV10-3; clone_size: -
cdr3_aa: CASSLRQAGGSEQFF; cdr3_nt: TGCGCCAGCAGCTTGAGGCAAGCGGGGGGTAGTGAGCAGTTCTTC; d_call: TRBD2; j_call: TRBJ2-1; v_call: TRBV5-1; clone_size: -
cdr3_aa: CASSVGSSGYEQYF; cdr3_nt: TGTGCCAGCAGCGTAGGGTCTAGCGGTTACGAGCAGTACTTC; d_call: TRBD2; j_call: TRBJ2-7; v_call: TRBV9; clone_size: -
cdr3_aa: CASSTGQGTYNEQFF; cdr3_nt: TGCGCCAGCAGCACTGGACAGGGAACCTACAATGAGCAGTTCTTC; d_call: TRBD1; j_call: TRBJ2-1; v_call: TRBV5-1; clone_size: -
cdr3_aa: CSVGQGASTEAFF; cdr3_nt: TGCAGCGTCGGACAGGGGGCTAGTACTGAAGCTTTCTTT; d_call: TRBD1; j_call: TRBJ1-1; v_call: TRBV29-1; clone_size: -
cdr3_aa: CAWSTLQGSYFSTEAFF; cdr3_nt: TGTGCCTGGAGTACCTTACAGGGGTCGTATTTCAGCACTGAAGCTTTCTTT; d_call: TRBD1; j_call: TRBJ1-1; v_call: TRBV30; clone_size: -
cdr3_aa: CASSAWSEPSYNSPLHF; cdr3_nt: TGTGCCAGCAGTGCTTGGTCTGAGCCCTCCTATAATTCACCCCTCCACTTT; d_call: -; j_call: TRBJ1-6; v_call: TRBV27; clone_size: -
cdr3_aa: CASSGLGGGNSPLHF; cdr3_nt: TGTGCCAGCAGTGGGTTAGGGGGGGGTAATTCACCCCTCCACTTT; d_call: -; j_call: TRBJ1-6; v_call: TRBV27; clone_size: -
cdr3_aa: CAGDLNTEAFF; cdr3_nt: TGTGCCGGAGACTTGAACACTGAAGCTTTCTTT; d_call: -; j_call: TRBJ1-1; v_call: TRBV5-4; clone_size: -
cdr3_aa: CASSPNRGQEETQYF; cdr3_nt: TGTGCCAGCTCCCCCAACAGGGGTCAGGAAGAGACCCAGTACTTC; d_call: TRBD1; j_call: TRBJ2-5; v_call: TRBV18; clone_size: -
cdr3_aa: CASSYKRGNQPQHF; cdr3_nt: TGTGCCAGCAGTTATAAGAGGGGGAATCAGCCCCAGCATTTT; d_call: -; j_call: TRBJ1-5; v_call: TRBV6-5; clone_size: -
cdr3_aa: CASSRGTGYNEQYF; cdr3_nt: TGTGCCAGTAGTCGCGGGACAGGGTATAACGAGCAGTACTTC; d_call: TRBD1; j_call: TRBJ2-7; v_call: TRBV19; clone_size: -
cdr3_aa: CASSSTGAEGTGELFF; cdr3_nt: TGTGCCAGCAGCTCAACAGGGGCGGAGGGCACCGGGGAGCTGTTTTTT; d_call: -; j_call: TRBJ2-2; v_call: TRBV7-9; clone_size: -
cdr3_aa: CASSVGGRTSGQETQYF; cdr3_nt: TGTGCCAGCAGCGTAGGAGGAAGGACTAGCGGCCAAGAGACCCAGTACTTC; d_call: TRBD2; j_call: TRBJ2-5; v_call: TRBV9; clone_size: -
cdr3_aa: CASSPTGGTEAFF; cdr3_nt: TGTGCCAGCAGCCCAACAGGGGGTACTGAAGCTTTCTTT; d_call: TRBD1; j_call: TRBJ1-1; v_call: TRBV7-9; clone_size: -
cdr3_aa: CASSPGQGTNLQETQYF; cdr3_nt: TGTGCCAGCAGCCCGGGACAGGGGACTAACTTACAAGAGACCCAGTACTTC; d_call: TRBD1; j_call: TRBJ2-5; v_call: TRBV7-2; clone_size: -
cdr3_aa: CASSPGGKYTEAFF; cdr3_nt: TGTGCCAGCAGTCCAGGGGGCAAATACACTGAAGCTTTCTTT; d_call: TRBD1; j_call: TRBJ1-1; v_call: TRBV6-6; clone_size: -
cdr3_aa: CASSFLGQGTQETQYF; cdr3_nt: TGTGCCAGCAGCTTTCTGGGACAGGGGACCCAAGAGACCCAGTACTTC; d_call: TRBD1; j_call: TRBJ2-5; v_call: TRBV5-6; clone_size: -
cdr3_aa: CASSSDARDTQYF; cdr3_nt: TGTGCCAGCAGTTCCGACGCGAGGGATACGCAGTATTTT; d_call: -; j_call: TRBJ2-3; v_call: TRBV6-5; clone_size: -
cdr3_aa: CATSRGRDRLLRDYGYTF; cdr3_nt: TGTGCCACCAGCAGAGGACGGGACAGGCTTCTAAGAGACTATGGCTACACCTTC; d_call: TRBD1; j_call: TRBJ1-2; v_call: TRBV15; clone_size: -
cdr3_aa: CASSLGGTGREQYF; cdr3_nt: TGCGCCAGCAGCTTGGGGGGGACAGGAAGAGAGCAGTACTTC; d_call: TRBD1; j_call: TRBJ2-7; v_call: TRBV5-1; clone_size: -